This TCR beta chain was captured by sequencing in a study of regulatory T cells in long-lasting Graves disease. Regarding time point: newly diagnosed GD, antithyroid drugs for less than 3 months. PBMC RNA served as the TCR library source. Library construction for TCR beta used iRepertoire HTBI primers and Arm-PCR of CDR3 regions. TCRdb re-derived calls from the multiplex PCR reads in MiXCR, one entry per CDR3 protein. The sample has some 400,000 distinct CDR3 sequences, 14% to 15% seen once. The V gene's germline CDR1 is KGHSY and CDR2 FQNENV. Trimming removed 5 bases from V and 0 bases from J, with 11 bases in between. The CDR3 runs 15 residues. This clonotype was seen more than once but under ten times. The antigen is unknown. General study points: The number of shared public clonotypes was higher in persistent patients (around 2,700) than new patients (just over 950). Persistent disease was characterized by preferential usage of TRBV28, TRBJ1-2 and TRBJ2-5.

The same data also contributed to another study, on T cells in Graves' hyperthyroidism and ophthalmopathy. This second report adds: Most thyroid clonotypes with frequency above 0.001 were detected in blood.

The TCR sequence derives from a woman aged 25 to 39 with Graves disease. The chain uses TRBV16 and TRBJ1-5, with D uncertain. The source material was peripheral blood mononuclear cells (PBMCs), sampled at new diagnosis, from a patient treated with antithyroid drugs. The CDR3 sequence is CASSADGDSNQPQHF. The CDR3 DNA follows: TGTGCCAGCAGCGCGGACGGAGATAGCAATCAGCCCCAGCATTTT.